Listed below are T cell receptor beta chains from one sample, sequenced in a study of long-term antiretroviral therapy in people with HIV. Assay: immunoSEQ multiplex PCR; the TCRdb copy retains only in-frame clones and omits some. Among 25,000 to 35,000 clones, roughly 97% were seen once, and the ten largest hold approximately 3%. Sample: unsorted PBMCs, taken 6.9 years after starting antiretroviral therapy. These receptors came from a man aged 30 to 45 with HIV. CDR3s include the opening cysteine and the closing phenylalanine or tryptophan. Each record gives: V gene, clone size, J gene, D gene, CDR3 protein, CDR3 DNA. The D gene is left open where the match is weak. The size entry is marked missing in some rows and otherwise reads once, few, many or a size class.

>TRBV5-4|NA|TRBJ2-5|NA
CASNLGGGETQYF
TGTGCCAGCAATTTGGGTGGTGGAGAGACCCAGTACTTC
>TRBV30|NA|TRBJ2-5|NA
CAWSSGDYQETQYF
TGTGCCTGGTCCTCCGGAGACTACCAAGAGACCCAGTACTTC
>TRBV21-1|NA|TRBJ2-7|NA
CASISFGWDTVRTYEQYF
TGTGCCAGCATCAGTTTCGGGTGGGATACCGTAAGAACCTACGAGCAGTACTTC
>TRBV5-1|once|TRBJ2-5|NA
CASSLANAGLGETQYF
TGCGCCAGCAGCTTGGCCAATGCAGGGCTTGGCGAGACCCAGTACTTC
>TRBV27|NA|TRBJ2-7|NA
CASSFEGFNSYEQYF
TGTGCCAGCAGTTTTGAAGGATTTAACTCCTACGAGCAGTACTTC
>TRBV25-1|NA|TRBJ2-1|NA
CASSERSGTDEQFF
TGTGCCAGCAGTGAAAGGTCAGGGACGGATGAGCAGTTCTTC
>TRBV4-3|once|TRBJ2-5|NA
CASSQGFGGRETQYF
TGCGCCAGCAGCCAAGGTTTCGGGGGCAGGGAGACCCAGTACTTC
>TRBV18|once|TRBJ2-7|NA
CASSPNEATLRTVGEQYF
TGTGCCAGCTCACCGAATGAAGCCACGCTTAGGACTGTTGGGGAGCAGTACTTC
>TRBV4-1|NA|TRBJ1-3|NA
CASSQGGAGNTIYF
TGCGCCAGCAGCCAAGGGGGGGCTGGAAACACCATATATTTT
>TRBV5-1|NA|TRBJ2-1|TRBD2
CASSLGLTSGSYNEQFF
TGCGCCAGCAGCTTGGGCCTGACTAGCGGGAGTTACAATGAGCAGTTCTTC
>TRBV19|NA|TRBJ2-1|NA
CASNEGGNEQFF
TGTGCCTCCAATGAGGGTGGCAATGAGCAGTTCTTC
>TRBV5-1|NA|TRBJ1-6|TRBD1
CASSTGTASRSPLHF
TGCGCCAGCAGCACCGGGACAGCTTCACGTTCACCCCTCCACTTT
>TRBV7-2|once|TRBJ1-2|TRBD1
CASSRDRRTYGYTF
TGTGCCAGCAGCCGGGACAGGAGGACCTATGGCTACACCTTC
>TRBV10-3|NA|TRBJ2-2|TRBD1
CAISKQGAPTGELFF
TGTGCCATCAGCAAACAGGGGGCGCCCACCGGGGAGCTGTTTTTT
>TRBV7-3|NA|TRBJ2-7|TRBD1
CASSLTRDRVKYF
TGTGCCAGCAGCTTAACCCGGGACAGGGTCAAGTACTTC
>TRBV30|NA|TRBJ1-1|NA
CAWRKTGTEAFF
TGTGCCTGGAGAAAAACAGGGACTGAAGCTTTCTTT
>TRBV27|NA|TRBJ1-2|NA
CASSLSVRTPYGYTF
TGTGCCAGCAGTTTATCGGTCAGGACACCTTATGGCTACACCTTC
>TRBV6-1|NA|TRBJ2-1|NA
CASGKGTYNEQFF
TGTGCCAGCGGGAAGGGGACCTACAATGAGCAGTTCTTC
>TRBV7-6|NA|TRBJ2-1|TRBD2
CASSLDRAGALNEQFF
TGTGCCAGCAGCTTAGATAGGGCGGGAGCTCTAAATGAGCAGTTCTTC
>TRBV10-3|NA|TRBJ2-3|NA
CAISEASGRGADTQYF
TGTGCCATCAGTGAGGCGAGTGGTAGGGGGGCAGATACGCAGTATTTT
>TRBV7-6|NA|TRBJ2-5|TRBD1
CASSILSGTDGTQYF
TGTGCCAGCAGCATACTCTCCGGGACAGATGGGACCCAGTACTTC
>TRBV28|NA|TRBJ2-6|NA
CATRWSGANVLTF
TGTGCCACCCGCTGGTCTGGGGCCAACGTCCTGACTTTC
>TRBV29-1|NA|TRBJ1-4|NA
CSVEPPGTANEKLFF
TGCAGCGTTGAACCGCCGGGGACTGCTAATGAAAAACTGTTTTTT
>TRBV9|NA|TRBJ2-7|NA
CASSVVGGSPSEQYF
TGTGCCAGCAGCGTAGTTGGAGGCTCCCCCAGCGAGCAGTACTTC
>TRBV7-9|NA|TRBJ1-5|NA
CASPQADNQPQHF
TGTGCCAGCCCTCAGGCCGACAATCAGCCCCAGCATTTT
>TRBV7-8|NA|TRBJ1-3|NA
CASSPRAGLSGNTIYF
TGTGCCAGCAGCCCCCGGGCAGGCCTCTCTGGAAACACCATATATTTT